The sequence of this T cell receptor beta chain was determined in a study of Ad26.COV2.S vaccination and SARS-CoV-2 variants. Background on the study: Donor had been placed in the Ad26.COV2.S arm of the COV1001 trial. Ad26.COV2.S given intramuscularly, once or twice 56 days apart.

Treatment denoted: roughly 20 received Ad26.COV2.S at low or high dose, single or two shots; a few received placebo; per-sample allocation not given. On day 63 after the first injection, vaccine and placebo recipients gave samples. In Boston, the donor was an adult between 18-55 years of age. Findings and caveats of the study: Relative to placebo recipients, vaccine recipients exhibited elevated spike-specific TCR breadth.

This clone showed up just a few times. Its antigen is not identified. The protocol was immunoSEQ multiplex PCR, while the TCRdb copy is restricted to in-frame clones and leaves out a portion. Of around 300,000 clones listed, about 87% are singletons. CDR1 and CDR2 from the germline V gene are SGDLS and YYNGEE. Between the trimmed V and J ends, which lost 4 bases and 0 bases, there was a span of 10 bases. The length of the CDR3 is 15 residues. This chain uses TRBV9 with TRBJ2-2, with D perhaps matching TRBD1 or TRBD2 (5 bases each). The specimen was peripheral blood, collected in a trial of Ad26.COV2.S vaccine versus placebo. This receptor was taken from a person aged 18-65 years who received the Ad26.COV2.S COVID-19 vaccine or a placebo. The CDR3 spells CASSPEGPNTGELFF. The CDR3 nucleotides read TGTGCCAGCAGCCCCGAGGGACCGAACACCGGGGAGCTGTTTTTT. Together with reference TRBV9 and TRBJ2-2, the CDR3 gives the full variable domain: DSGVTQTPKHLITATGQRVTLRCSPRSGDLSVYWYQQSLDQGLQFLIQYYNGEERAKGNILERFSAQQFPDLHSELNLSSLELGDSALYFCASSPEGPNTGELFFGEGSRLTVL.